This TCR beta chain was identified in a study of cytomegalovirus exposure and HLA in healthy donors (dated 2017 in TCRdb). Study-level background: An earlier analysis of some 620 of the donors reported 276 Gb of sequence data and 95 million to 140 million unique TCR beta sequences obtained from roughly 180 million T cells. An early release that covered fewer than 800 HLA-typed donors contained around 300 gigabases of sequencing data and 85 million to 100 million unique TCR sequences. Among the approximately 430 genotyped donors, around 81% belonged to the genetic ancestry cluster associated with self-reported Caucasian donors. The study was designed to test whether signatures of past pathogen exposure could be identified by cataloging public T cell receptors. The T cell repertoires of some 670 subjects were profiled by immunosequencing and related to cytomegalovirus serostatus. Along with the approximately 670-subject first cohort, a separate validation cohort of over a hundred different subjects was used. The study combined high-throughput TCR immunosequencing, statistical association of individual TCRs with disease status, and machine learning to predict cytomegalovirus infection status. A later analysis re-analyzed previously published TCR beta repertoires from 600 to 850 donors and added high-resolution HLA genotyping to study TCR occurrence patterns. In the later analysis, no new phenotypic data were used to find candidate immune exposures; instead, reliance was placed on TCR beta sequences and their occurrence across donors. To decide whether each TCR beta V gene segment behaved as functional or pseudogenic, an earlier analysis of approximately 600 of the donors relied on high-throughput TCR beta sequencing. Donor age, sex, ethnicity and CMV serostatus were collected together with the repertoire data. Genome-wide SNP genotypes for about 65% of the roughly 670 donors were used in a later genetic analysis, which treated that subset as a discovery cohort. Every repertoire in the discovery cohort had been generated on one and the same sequencing platform. HLA typing covered class I and class II loci at four-digit resolution. Typing coverage varied by locus: roughly 620-630 donors for A, B, C, DRB1 and DQB1; approximately 560 for DQA1; about 590 for DPA1; around 490 for DPB1. Because of strong linkage in the cohort, roughly five DR-DQ haplotypes were treated as single units for association and clustering. Among some 400 genotyped donors of the cohort, an average of approximately 240,000 unique TCR beta nucleotide sequences was sequenced per donor, of which 15% to 20% were non-productive. The study at large found these results: Specific HLA alleles were associated with 15,000 to 20,000 TCR beta sequences at a false discovery rate of 0.05 in a later analysis. In an earlier analysis of around 600 of the donors, most TCR beta V segments appeared in productive rearrangements about 90% or about 30% of the time, broadly matching IMGT annotations. In a later analysis, the rate of TCR association differed among HLA loci, with DRB1 alleles having the most associated TCRs and HLA-C alleles having the fewest. Compared with equally common non-associated chains, HLA-associated TCR beta chains in a later analysis were more clonally expanded and had lower generation probabilities. Sequencing depth was assumed to be roughly uniform across donors in the presence/absence analyses, though that assumption may not hold. The earlier analysis of about 600 of the donors excluded around 17 rarely observed V segments, including chromosome 9 orphons, because counts were too low. Immune exposure information for the cohort was limited to CMV serostatus. The study listed 150 to 200 TCR beta chains as associated with cytomegalovirus. A later analysis found that most CMV-associated TCR beta chains appeared HLA-restricted, with HLA associations seemingly driven largely by CMV exposure. A group of highly shared sequence variants was considered likely to be a technical artifact of the sequencing pipeline. V-gene and J-gene trimming of TCR beta chains was associated with a missense DCLRE1C variant in a later genetic analysis, and the association was replicated in an independent cohort. Three of the identified cytomegalovirus-associated TCR beta chains were confirmed in vitro to be specific for cytomegalovirus antigens. Some IMGT-functional V segments, including TRBV6-2 and TRBV6-3, could not be told apart with the 87-base-pair reads, so those segments were excluded. Correlated functional status among segregating V segments might reflect linkage disequilibrium, but an unknown experimental factor could not be ruled out. In both the original and validation cohorts, the classifier was reported to diagnose cytomegalovirus status with high specificity and sensitivity. Because HLA typing was missing for some donors at each locus, association tests included only the typed subset. Most TCR sequences were observed very rarely across donors, whereas some public TCRs were present in many individuals. This cohort had only TCR beta chains sequenced, and the lack of alpha or paired-chain data limited which features could be detected. A further reported finding was that TCR beta sequences accurately predicted the HLA-A and HLA-B alleles for most subjects in the first cohort. According to a later analysis, parvovirus B19, influenza, CMV and Epstein-Barr virus appeared linked to several top co-occurrence clusters. It was suggested by the authors that the approach could potentially be generalized to other disease states and immunological phenotypes. A later genetic analysis reported fewer N-insertions in productive TCRs among donors in an Asian-associated ancestry cluster than the roughly 700-donor mean. Assigning TCR associations to individual alleles was difficult when HLA alleles, especially DR and DQ, strongly co-occurred.

The library relied on the immunoSEQ multiplex PCR assay. For the multiplex PCR, a mixture combining 60 forward primers for TCR Vbeta segments and 13 reverse primers for TCR Jbeta segments was used. Amplification of the CDR3 region of rearranged TCR beta genes was performed with a multiplex PCR assay on genomic DNA. The amplified TCR beta libraries were sequenced on the Illumina HiSeq System as 87-base-pair reads. In the source study's methods: A later analysis counted tens of millions of unique TCR beta chains across the 690 or so repertoires, and 10 million to 11 million of these chains were shared by at least two donors. A nearest-neighbor algorithm error-corrected the raw reads and collapsed the reads into unique sequences, merging closely related sequences to remove PCR and sequencing errors. To assign V, D and J gene segments, CDR3 sequences were aligned to IMGT reference sequences. For a sequence to be retained, at least a six-nucleotide match to both a V gene segment and a J gene segment was required. Rearrangements were called productive when the CDR3 lacked stop codons and stayed in frame with V and J; all others were non-productive. Following IMGT convention, CDR3 was defined as the stretch from the second conserved V-encoded cysteine to the conserved J-encoded phenylalanine. Sequences without an unambiguous match to a single V gene segment were excluded from the earlier analysis of 500 to 700 of the donors. In an earlier analysis of several hundred of the donors, V segments were called functional above 56.7% productive rearrangements and were called segregating when the between-donor standard deviation exceeded 5%. To diagnose cytomegalovirus status from the catalog of TCR beta chain sequences, a statistical classification framework was built. In a later analysis, TCR nucleotide sequences were compared against IMGT/GENE-DB human TR gene sequences so that V and J genes could be assigned. The TCRdist pipeline was used in a later analysis to assign CDR3 sequences and most-parsimonious VDJ recombination scenarios. In a later analysis, each TCR beta chain was defined by its CDR3 amino acid sequence together with its V-gene family, and reads without a unique V-gene family were excluded. A later analysis removed 550 to 700 highly shared, low-generation-probability nucleotide sequences to deal with suspected cross-contamination and a sequencing artifact. In a later analysis, a clonal expansion index for each public chain was calculated from normalized within-repertoire ranks of inferred template counts. In a later analysis, generation probabilities were computed with a VDJ recombination model fitted to out-of-frame rearrangements, and the resulting probabilities were checked against IGoR. In a later analysis, TCR-TCR, TCR-HLA and TCR-CMV co-occurrence was scored with hypergeometric tests, and a repertoire-size bias correction was applied to TCR pairs. In a later analysis, false discovery rates were estimated by permuting HLA or CMV assignments 20 times. A later analysis grouped co-occurring TCRs with DBSCAN, adding TCRdist sequence similarity when clustering within HLA-allele-positive subsets. For co-occurrence clustering, repertoires with fewer than 30,000 or more than 120,000 public chains were excluded, along with a handful of repertoires with anomalous nucleotide sharing. As stored in TCRdb, this immuneACCESS dataset retains in-frame rearrangements with V and J assigned. A fraction of the clones does not appear; measured against another copy, unresolved V genes explain less than half of the discrepancy, and the remainder lacks a known reason. Clone size and the V and J calls come from that table; the DNA yielded D and trimming. Within this sample are around 120,000 clones, with 15% of them counted one time only. Of the sample, under 2.5% is held by the ten largest clones.

A distance of 14 bases separates the germline ends of V and J, which lose 2 bases and 10 bases respectively. The CDR3 holds 14 amino acids from the cysteine to the phenylalanine. Here the CDR3 DNA is all that survives: 42 bases in frame from base 1. CDR1 and CDR2 (SNHLY, FYNNEI) derive from the germline V gene. In total, about 650 healthy bone marrow donors made up the cohort. At the time of sampling, all cohort members were nominally healthy, though unrecorded immune exposures were likely present. The donor tested CMV seronegative and was one of the 352 seronegative cohort members. Each donor provided a peripheral blood sample, and peripheral blood mononuclear cells were used for TCR beta sequencing. The Qiagen DNeasy Blood Extraction Kit was used to extract genomic DNA from the blood cell samples. This clone was seen a handful of times. This clone's antigen is unknown. Per-base qualities were not stored, and no clone one base away is much larger.

This chain joins TRBV2 to TRBJ1-4, with TRBD1 perhaps the D gene, on 6 matching bases. The source of this sequence is a woman aged 18-29 years in good health and CMV-seronegative. The source material was PBMCs. The CDR3 region has the sequence CASSEQGSRGKLFF. In nucleotides, the sequence is TGTGCCAGCAGTGAACAGGGGTCTCGGGGAAAACTGTTTTTT.